The clone carrying this T cell receptor beta chain occurred many times. The target antigen is unknown. Stated time point: sample taken at primary tumor resection. Tumor, nontumor lung or frozen PBMC supplied whole RNA, sequenced without sorting. 72 TRACERx patients with early, untreated non-small cell lung cancer donated samples. The sample belongs to a study of spatial heterogeneity in lung cancer. The wider study: As counted in raw reads, each unique TCR and UMI combination appeared more than ten times on average.

TCRdb fed the 5' RACE reads into MiXCR, producing one record per CDR3 protein. The table has 25,000 to 30,000 distinct CDR3 sequences, 8.4% seen once. Study-wide findings and caveats: Resection blood, more than follow-up blood, showed ubiquitous expanded tumor TCRs.

Trimming took 7 bases from V and 3 from J, leaving 10 bases between them. Germline lookup yields CDR1 SQVTM and CDR2 ANQGSEA. This CDR3 spans 11 amino acids. The sample here was PBMCs, taken at surgery. This chain connects TRBV29-1 to TRBJ2-7; maybe TRBD1 (6 bases). The origin of this receptor is a female donor with early-stage non-small cell lung cancer. The CDR3 protein is CSARQDYEQYF. CDR3 sequence (DNA): TGCAGCGCCCGACAGGACTACGAGCAGTACTTC.